This is a list of T cell receptor beta chains from one sample in a study of blood T cell repertoires in COVID-19. Some clones are missing from TCRdb's copy, which holds only in-frame ones; the method was immunoSEQ multiplex PCR. The sample comprises 300,000 to 450,000 clones, 87% of which are singletons, and approximately 2.5% rests with the top ten. What was sequenced was peripheral blood. These receptors were collected from a woman aged 55-70 years with COVID-19, enrolled during active disease. CDR3s include the opening cysteine and the closing phenylalanine or tryptophan. Fields, in order: V gene, clone size, D gene, J gene, CDR3 DNA, CDR3 protein. The D gene is left open where the match is weak. The size entry is marked missing in some rows and otherwise reads once, few, many or a size class.

>TRBV5-1|-|-|TRBJ1-2
TGCGCCAGCAGCCTCTCGTCCTCGAGAGGCTACACCTTC
CASSLSSSRGYTF
>TRBV3-1/TRBV3-2|few|TRBD1|TRBJ1-5
TGTGCCAGCAGCCAGGGGACAGGGGATCAGCCCCAGCATTTT
CASSQGTGDQPQHF
>TRBV6-5|-|-|TRBJ1-1
TGTGCCGAGAGGGATTGGGGTGGGGAAGCTTTCTTT
CAERDWGGEAFF
>TRBV5-1|-|-|TRBJ2-7
TGCGCCAGCAGCTTGATGGCGGACTCCTACGAGCAGTACTTC
CASSLMADSYEQYF
>TRBV5-1|-|TRBD1|TRBJ1-2
TGCGCCACGAGGCAGGGGGCGAACTATGGCTACACCTTC
CATRQGANYGYTF
>TRBV4-1|once|-|TRBJ2-6
TGCGCCAGCAGCCGTCCTACAGCTGGGGCCAACGTCCTGACTTTC
CASSRPTAGANVLTF
>TRBV6-5|few|-|TRBJ1-1
TGTGCCAGCAGTCCCGGGAGGCCGAACACTGAAGCTTTCTTT
CASSPGRPNTEAFF
>TRBV3-1/TRBV3-2|-|-|TRBJ1-2
TGTGCCAGCAGCAATGCGTTTAACTATGGCTACACCTTC
CASSNAFNYGYTF
>TRBV5-1|-|-|TRBJ2-7
TGCGCCAGCAGCTTGACAGGGATTCCCTACGAGCAGTACTTC
CASSLTGIPYEQYF
>TRBV25-1|-|-|TRBJ2-2
TGTGCCAGCAAAGCCGAGACGAACACCGGGGAGCTGTTTTTT
CASKAETNTGELFF
>TRBV10-2|-|TRBD1|TRBJ2-2
TGCGCCAGCTCGGGACAGGGGGCTTATTTGAACACCGGGGAGCTGTTTTTT
CASSGQGAYLNTGELFF
>TRBV4-1|once|TRBD2|TRBJ2-3
TGCGCCAGCAGCCAAAATCTAGCGGGGGCGCCCCTTGTTCAGTATTTT
CASSQNLAGAPLVQYF
>TRBV5-6|-|-|TRBJ2-7
TGTGCCAGCAGCCACCGACATTACGAGCAGTACTTC
CASSHRHYEQYF
>TRBV4-1|few|-|TRBJ2-7
TGCGCCAGCAGCCAAGTAGTGGGGGCAGGCGAGCAGTACTTC
CASSQVVGAGEQYF
>TRBV7-9|-|-|TRBJ1-1
TGTGCCAGCAGCCCCGGGGTGATCGGCACTGAAGCTTTCTTT
CASSPGVIGTEAFF
>TRBV5-1|-|TRBD2|TRBJ2-1
TGCGCCAGCACGCGACTAGCGGGGGAAAATGAGCAGTTCTTC
CASTRLAGENEQFF
>TRBV27|-|TRBD1|TRBJ2-7
TGTGCCAGCAGTTTAGACAGGGAGAGCTCCTACGAGCAGTACTTC
CASSLDRESSYEQYF
>TRBV9|-|-|TRBJ2-2
TGTGCCAGCAGCGTAGCTATCCCCGGGGAGCTGTTTTTT
CASSVAIPGELFF
>TRBV5-1|-|-|TRBJ2-1
TGCGCCAGCAGTAATGGGGGGGGGCCACCCTCTCCTTTTGAGCAGTTCTTC
CASSNGGGPPSPFEQFF
>TRBV4-1|-|-|TRBJ1-3
TGCGCCAGCAGCCCATACGAAAGGACAGTAGGTGGAAACACCATATATTTT
CASSPYERTVGGNTIYF
>TRBV28|-|-|TRBJ1-1
TGTGCCAGCAGTTCTGGGGGCCAACGCACTGAAGCTTTCTTT
CASSSGGQRTEAFF
>TRBV11-2|-|-|TRBJ2-7
TGTGCCAGCAGCTCCTACAGCTACGAGCAGTACTTC
CASSSYSYEQYF
>TRBV28|few|-|TRBJ1-1
TGTGCCAGCAGTTTCGGGGGGGTAAACACTGAAGCTTTCTTT
CASSFGGVNTEAFF
>TRBV28|-|-|TRBJ1-1
TGTGCCAGCAGTAGATTTAGGGGATTGAACACTGAAGCTTTCTTT
CASSRFRGLNTEAFF
>TRBV5-4|-|-|TRBJ2-2
TGTGCCAGCAGCCCCCGCCGAGGGTCAAACACCGGGGAGCTGTTTTTT
CASSPRRGSNTGELFF
>TRBV19|-|-|TRBJ1-5
TGTGCCAGTGGGGGGATTGGGGCTAGCAATCAGCCCCAGCATTTT
CASGGIGASNQPQHF
>TRBV13|-|TRBD1|TRBJ1-2
TGTGCCAGCAGCTTACGGACAGGGAACTATGGCTACACCTTC
CASSLRTGNYGYTF
>TRBV6-6|-|-|TRBJ1-2
TGTGCCAGCAGTATCCCTCGGCAGGCCCTAACGGGCTACACCTTC
CASSIPRQALTGYTF
>TRBV3-1/TRBV3-2|-|TRBD2|TRBJ2-5
TGTGCCAGCAGCCCAAAACAGCTAGCGGGGGGTAAAAGAGAGACCCAGTACTTC
CASSPKQLAGGKRETQYF
>TRBV18|-|-|TRBJ2-2
TGTGCCAGCCCTCGACAGAACACCGGGGAGCTGTTTTTT
CASPRQNTGELFF
>TRBV11-2|-|TRBD2|TRBJ2-1
TGTGCCAGCAGCTTAACTAGCGGGGTTAATGAGCAGTTCTTC
CASSLTSGVNEQFF
>TRBV4-1|-|-|TRBJ2-4
TGCGCCAGCAGCCAAGATCTGCAGGGCTTCCTAGCCAAAAACATTCAGTACTTC
CASSQDLQGFLAKNIQYF
>TRBV24-1|-|-|TRBJ2-7
TGTGCCACCAGTGATGCGACCCGATCGGCGGGCTACGAGCAGTACTTC
CATSDATRSAGYEQYF
>TRBV9|few|-|TRBJ2-3
TGTGCCAGCAGCGGAACAGGGCGCACAGATACGCAGTATTTT
CASSGTGRTDTQYF
>TRBV11-2|-|TRBD1|TRBJ2-1
TGTGCCAGCAGCTTAGGGACAGGGAGTATCGATGAGCAGTTCTTC
CASSLGTGSIDEQFF
>TRBV7-2|-|TRBD1|TRBJ1-1
TGTGCCAGCAGCTTAGCGACAGGGCGGGCGCTAACTGAAGCTTTCTTT
CASSLATGRALTEAFF
>TRBV18|-|TRBD2|TRBJ2-7
TGTGCCAGCTCACCACCGTTAGGGGTGGGAGGGTCGGAGCAGTACTTC
CASSPPLGVGGSEQYF